What follows are 3 T cell receptor beta chains derived from one specimen sequenced in a study of blood T cell repertoires in COVID-19. TCRdb keeps only in-frame clones here, not all; method: immunoSEQ multiplex PCR. The data contain just over 300,000 clones, just over 85% of them singletons. Material: PBMCs or T cells enriched from blood (not recorded which). All receptors derive from a man younger than 40 who had recovered from COVID-19.

The chain has TRBV10-1 and TRBJ2-5; TRBD2 matches at 7 bases. With V trimmed by 0 bases and J by 2 bases, 0 bases remained unmatched. CDR3 size: 14 residues. Per germline, CDR1 WNHNN and CDR2 SYGVQD (reference sequence). CDR3: CASSESGGQETQYF. In DNA, the CDR3 is TGCGCCAGCAGTGAGTCCGGGGGGCAAGAGACCCAGTACTTC.

The chain combines TRBV3-1 (or the pseudogene TRBV3-2) with TRBJ1-6, with a tentative D call TRBD1 (6 bases). The CDR3 totals 16 residues. CDR1 and CDR2 from the germline V gene are LGHDT and YNNKEL (reference sequence). Trimming took 4 bases from V and 1 from J, leaving 11 bases between them. The CDR3 protein is CASSLTRGSYNSPLHF. The CDR3 nucleotides are TGTGCCAGCAGCCTTACCAGGGGATCCTATAATTCACCCCTCCACTTT.

The chain links TRBV27 to TRBJ2-1; 9 nucleotides align to TRBD2. CDR1 and CDR2 (germline): MNHEY, SMNVEV (reference sequence). With 6 bases clipped from V and 3 bases from J, the junction kept 9 bases outside the gene matches. This CDR3 region has 16 residues. The CDR3 is CASSLRGGGNYNEQFF. The DNA for the CDR3 is TGTGCCAGCAGCTTGCGGGGGGGTGGAAACTACAATGAGCAGTTCTTC.